This T cell receptor (beta chain) was identified during a study of OX40 agonist ivuxolimab in advanced cancers. Whole-study findings and limits: Clonal expansion among partial responders at 0.1-3.0 mg/kg ranked near the lowest.

In the case of this clone: Its antigen is as yet unknown.

Sequenced by immunoSEQ multiplex PCR; TCRdb stores in-frame clones only, minus some. There are about 22,000 clones in the sample; 75% to 90% occur only once, and around 25% lies in the top ten. CDR3 length: 15 residues. V shed 5 bases and J shed 0 bases, with 14 bases lying between them. CDR1 is MNHEY and CDR2 is SMNVEV in the germline V gene (reference sequence). The gene calls are TRBV27 and TRBJ2-7; D remains ambiguous. The source is an adult with an advanced solid tumor such as melanoma, head and neck, liver or kidney cancer. The specimen comprised CD4+ or CD8+ T cells sorted from blood, sampled in a trial of the OX40 agonist ivuxolimab. CDR3 residues: CASSVTNDLSYEQYF. Here the CDR3 DNA reads TGTGCCAGCAGTGTGACCAACGACCTCTCCTACGAGCAGTACTTC.